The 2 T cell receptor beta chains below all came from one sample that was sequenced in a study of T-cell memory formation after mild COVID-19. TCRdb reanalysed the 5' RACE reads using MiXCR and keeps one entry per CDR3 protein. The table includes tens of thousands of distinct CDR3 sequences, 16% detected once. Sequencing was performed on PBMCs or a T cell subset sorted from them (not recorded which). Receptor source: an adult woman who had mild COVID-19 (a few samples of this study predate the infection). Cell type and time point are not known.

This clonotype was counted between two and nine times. The CDR3 nucleotides are TGTGCCAGCAGTTTAAGGGGGACAGGGGGAATCTCTTCCTACGAGCAGTACTTC. Its protein product is CASSLRGTGGISSYEQYF. J is TRBJ2-7 and V is TRBV12-3 or TRBV12-4; 11 positions match TRBD1. Losses at the gene ends were 2 bases for V and 1 base for J; bases not matched to a gene: 10. The CDR3 spans 18 residues.

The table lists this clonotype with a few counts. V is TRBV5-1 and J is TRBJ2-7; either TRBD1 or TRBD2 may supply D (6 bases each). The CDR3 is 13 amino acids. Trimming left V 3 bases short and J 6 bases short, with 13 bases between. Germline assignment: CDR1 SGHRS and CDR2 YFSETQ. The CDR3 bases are TGCGCCAGCAGCTCCCCTGGGGGGCTCGAGCAGTACTTC. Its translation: CASSSPGGLEQYF. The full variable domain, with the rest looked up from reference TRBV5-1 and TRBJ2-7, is KAGVTQTPRYLIKTRGQQVTLSCSPISGHRSVSWYQQTPGQGLQFLFEYFSETQRNKGNFPGRFSGRQFSNSRSEMNVSTLELGDSALYLCASSSPGGLEQYFGPGTRLTVT.